The 23 T cell receptor beta chains given below trace back to one sample, sequenced in a study of blood T cells in healthy people across ages. Primers used in a second PCR of roughly 7 to 12 cycles were a sample-barcoded 5' primer and a J-beta primer mix. TCRdb itself ran the 5' RACE reads through MiXCR, one entry per CDR3 protein. The data show roughly 410,000 distinct CDR3 sequences, roughly half seen once. Sequenced: blood. These receptors came from a man aged 60 to 69 in good health.

In this sample, this clonotype turned up a few times. The chain's CDR3 is CASSLRRGYNEQFF. The CDR3 DNA follows: TGTGCCAGCAGCCTCCGAAGGGGGTACAATGAGCAGTTCTTC. The rearrangement joins TRBV13 to TRBJ2-1; tentatively, D is TRBD1 (6 bases). The germline V and J ends were trimmed by 5 bases and 4 bases, with 12 bases remaining between them. Germline loops: CDR1 PRHDT, CDR2 FYEKMQ (reference sequence). The CDR3 runs to 14 residues.

In its sample, this clonotype was seen many times. The chain uses TRBV5-1 and TRBJ2-3; TRBD2 aligns across 8 bases. CDR3 length equals 16 residues. CDR1 SGHRS and CDR2 YFSETQ come from the germline V gene. The V segment lost 0 bases and the J segment 4 bases; nucleotides outside the gene matches: 7. CDR3 amino acids: CASSLEGLVPPDTQYF. The CDR3, as DNA: TGCGCCAGCAGCTTGGAGGGACTAGTCCCCCCAGATACGCAGTATTTT.

The chain joins TRBV5-1 to TRBJ2-2; TRBD2 aligns across 9 bases. The germline gives CDR1 SGHRS, CDR2 YFSETQ. This CDR3 region has 15 residues. The V and J ends lost 0 bases and 4 bases, in that order; junction bases with no gene match: 1. As DNA, the CDR3 is TGCGCCAGCAGCTTGGCTAGCGGGGCCACCGGGGAGCTGTTTTTT. It encodes CASSLASGATGELFF.

This clonotype was found a few times. V usage is TRBV20-1 and J usage is TRBJ2-4, with D hard to call. The J call is in doubt because the DNA end fits TRBJ2-7 better. This CDR3 is built from 13 residues. CDR1 and CDR2 from the germline V gene are DFQATT and SNEGSKA (reference sequence). CDR3 DNA: TGCAGTGCTAGAGGGGATTTAGGGTACGAGCAGTACTTC. It is translated as CSARGDLGYEQYF.

This clonotype was observed a few times. This sequence joins TRBV20-1 and TRBJ2-5; 10 bases fit TRBD2. The J call is uncertain, as TRBJ2-7 better fits the DNA end. Germline CDR1 and CDR2: DFQATT and SNEGSKA (reference sequence). The CDR3 is made up of 14 amino acids. DNA of the CDR3: TGCAGTGCAGACACTAGCGGGGTGCCCTACGAGCAGTACTTC. As protein: CSADTSGVPYEQYF.

V and J are TRBV7-9 and TRBJ1-2; tentative D call: TRBD1 (6 bases). CDR3 length equals 15 residues. Germline assignment: CDR1 SEHNR and CDR2 FQNEAQ (reference sequence). Trimming took 4 bases from V and 2 from J, leaving 14 bases between them. The DNA of the CDR3 is TGTGCCAGCAGCTCGCCGCAGCAGGGGAACTATGGCTACACCTTC. Protein sequence: CASSSPQQGNYGYTF.

The V and J genes are TRBV2 and TRBJ2-7, with TRBD1 matching 7 bases. CDR1 and CDR2 from the germline V gene are SNHLY and FYNNEI. CDR3 length equals 12 residues. With V trimmed by 10 bases and J by 2 bases, 5 bases remained unmatched. In DNA, the CDR3 is TGTGCCACCCGGGACAGAACCTACGAGCAGTACTTC. It is translated as CATRDRTYEQYF.

This chain uses TRBV20-1 with TRBJ2-1; possibly TRBD2 for D (6 bases). The CDR3 has 17 amino acids. In germline, CDR1 is DFQATT, CDR2 SNEGSKA (reference sequence). The V end lost 0 bases, the J end lost 2 bases, and 17 bases lay between the germline ends. CDR3 in amino acids: CSARDWSWGTPYNEQFF. DNA of the CDR3: TGCAGTGCTAGAGATTGGAGCTGGGGGACTCCCTACAATGAGCAGTTCTTC.

This sequence joins TRBV29-1 and TRBJ2-7, with 12 bases fitting TRBD2. The germline CDR1 and CDR2 sequences are SQVTM and ANQGSEA. The CDR3 has 15 amino acids. Trimming removed 3 bases from V and 4 bases from J; junction bases left unmatched: 7. The CDR3 region is CSVELLAGGPYEQYF. Here the CDR3 DNA reads TGCAGCGTTGAGCTCCTAGCGGGAGGGCCTTACGAGCAGTACTTC.

The rearrangement joins TRBV5-1 to TRBJ2-7, with D hard to call. CDR1 and CDR2 from the germline V gene are SGHRS and YFSETQ. The CDR3 length is 14 residues. V was cut by 0 bases and J by 0 bases, with 7 bases left in between. CDR3 residues: CASSLEVSSYEQYF. CDR3 DNA: TGCGCCAGCAGCTTGGAAGTCAGCTCCTACGAGCAGTACTTC.

The chain combines TRBV9 with TRBJ2-5; 8 bases fit TRBD2. The DNA end is more similar to TRBJ2-7, so the J call may be wrong. The CDR3 length is 15 residues. Germline CDR1 reads SGDLS; CDR2 reads YYNGEE. In DNA form, the CDR3 reads TGTGCCAGCAGCGTGAGCCGGGGGGGCGGTGGCGAGCAGTACTTC. Protein: CASSVSRGGGGEQYF.

This clonotype was recorded once. The chain links TRBV20-1 to TRBJ2-7; TRBD1 agrees at 10 bases. V lost 0 bases and J lost 3; bases outside the gene matches: 8. The CDR3 extends over 16 amino acids. In germline, CDR1 is DFQATT, CDR2 SNEGSKA (reference sequence). CDR3 bases: TGCAGTGCTAGAGATTGGGGACAGGGGCTAGTCTACGAGCAGTACTTC. Amino acids: CSARDWGQGLVYEQYF.

CDR3 in amino acids: CASSAQRQGARDEQFF. CDR3 bases: TGCGCCAGCAGTGCCCAACGACAGGGGGCAAGGGATGAGCAGTTCTTC. The chain recombines TRBV10-1 with TRBJ2-1; 10 bases fit TRBD1. The length of the CDR3 is 16 residues. Germline CDR1 and CDR2: WNHNN and SYGVQD (reference sequence). J was trimmed by 8 bases and V by 4 bases; bases with no gene match: 11.

J is TRBJ2-3 and V is TRBV5-1; possible D gene TRBD2, 6 bases. CDR1 and CDR2 from the germline V gene are SGHRS and YFSETQ. The CDR3 runs 12 residues. The V gene lost 3 bases and the J gene lost 9 bases, with 11 bases spanning the gap. Here the CDR3 reads CASSYDAGTQYF. The CDR3 DNA reads TGCGCCAGCAGCTACGATGCGGGGACGCAGTATTTT.

As concerns this clonotype: A much bigger clone sits one base away, suggesting this may be a read error. The V and J genes are TRBV29-1 and TRBJ2-1, with 9 bases identical to TRBD1. The CDR3 is 12 residues long. Germline loops: CDR1 SQVTM, CDR2 ANQGSEA. The DNA for the CDR3 is TGCGGCGCCGGGACAGGGATCGGTGAGCAGTTCTTC. Its translation is CGAGTGIGEQFF.

The chain joins TRBV5-1 to TRBJ1-1; D call uncertain. Germline V CDR1 and CDR2: SGHRS, YFSETQ. Trimming stripped 4 bases from V and 3 bases from J, with 16 bases between. CDR3 length: 15 residues. The CDR3 nucleotides are TGCGCCAGCAGCCCGGCGGGGAACCCGGACACTGAAGCTTTCTTT. It specifies CASSPAGNPDTEAFF.

In the case of this clonotype: This could be a read error, since a much larger clone is one nucleotide away. The genes are TRBV29-1 and TRBJ2-1; 11 bases align to TRBD2. The J call may be wrong; the DNA end is better matched by TRBJ2-7. Germline loops: CDR1 SQVTM, CDR2 ANQGSEA. CDR3 length equals 15 residues. The chain's CDR3 is CSVGVGLAGGNEQYF. In nucleotides, the CDR3 is TGCAGCGTTGGGGTAGGGCTAGCGGGAGGCAATGAGCAGTACTTC.

As concerns this clonotype: The CDR3 end shows no conserved phenylalanine or tryptophan, and so a read error is likely. The rearrangement joins TRBV29-1 to TRBJ2-5; TRBD2 aligns across 15 bases. The V gene's germline CDR1 is SQVTM and CDR2 ANQGSEA. V shed 6 bases, J shed 4 bases, and the junction held 6 bases outside the gene matches. This CDR3 has 15 amino acids. The CDR3: CSVGGLAGGGETQYL. For the CDR3, the DNA is TGCAGCGTGGGGGGACTAGCGGGGGGAGGAGAGACCCAGTACTTA.

This clonotype was found a few times. The chain combines TRBV7-2 with TRBJ2-7; D is ambiguous. The J call is in doubt because the DNA end fits TRBJ2-5 better. The length of the CDR3 is 16 residues. Germline loops: CDR1 SGHTA, CDR2 FQGNSA. CDR3 bases: TGTGCCAGCAGCTTAGTTGTCGATGGGCTCCAGGAGACCCAGTACTTC. This sequence encodes CASSLVVDGLQETQYF.

The chain uses TRBV7-9 and TRBJ2-5, with a possible D match to TRBD1 (5 bases). CDR3 length equals 11 residues. The ends were cut back, 5 bases at V and 9 bases at J, with 10 bases in the middle. Germline V gene data show CDR1 as SEHNR and CDR2 as FQNEAQ (reference sequence). The CDR3 is CASSEGVAQYF. CDR3 in DNA: TGTGCCAGCAGCGAAGGGGTGGCCCAGTACTTC.

The CDR3 reads CASSFQTVSYEQYF. The CDR3 DNA sequence: TGTGCCAGCAGCTTTCAGACAGTCTCCTACGAGCAGTACTTC. J is TRBJ2-7 and V is TRBV7-9, with a weak D call TRBD1 (5 bases). This CDR3 comprises 14 residues. Germline CDR1 reads SEHNR; CDR2 reads FQNEAQ (reference sequence). V was trimmed by 3 bases and J by 0 bases, leaving 9 bases between them.

The chain is built from TRBV2 and TRBJ1-1; weak D call: TRBD1 (6 bases). Trimming took off 5 bases at V and 4 bases at J, with 11 bases between the two ends. This CDR3 has 13 residues. Germline CDR1 is SNHLY and CDR2 is FYNNEI. The DNA for the CDR3 is TGTGCCAGCAGTTACAGGGAACGCACTGAAGCTTTCTTT. It is translated as CASSYRERTEAFF.

This clonotype has only a few counts. A much larger clone differs by one base, so this may be a read error. CDR3 loop: CSGGAASQGTQYF. The CDR3 DNA follows: TGCAGCGGGGGGGCGGCCTCACAAGGGACCCAGTACTTC. The chain employs TRBV29-1 and TRBJ2-5; D is possibly TRBD1 or TRBD2 (6 bases each). CDR1 is SQVTM, CDR2 ANQGSEA, per germline. The CDR3 is made up of 13 amino acids.